The sample holds one count of the clone carrying this TCR beta chain. V lost 0 bases to trimming and J lost 0 bases, with 9 bases between them. Germline V gives CDR1 SGHTS, CDR2 YDEGEE. This CDR3 is 15 amino acids long. The entry originates in a study of blood T cell repertoires in COVID-19. Study overall: The United States, Italy and Spain supplied acute and convalescent COVID-19 samples. Sources were T cells, B-cell-depleted T cells, or PBMCs; the material itself was cDNA or gDNA.

Original processing notes: Amplification of reference gene primers was used by the study to estimate nucleated cell counts. The method was immunoSEQ multiplex PCR; TCRdb's version includes in-frame clones alone and lacks a portion of them. V, J and clone size are taken as reported in that table, and D and trimming were inferred from the DNA itself. The data hold approximately 31,000 clones, with 86% observed a single time. Sequenced: peripheral blood. The V call is TRBV5-8, the J call TRBJ1-2; D unresolved. The TCR originated in a woman older than 75 with active or convalescent COVID-19. The CDR3 DNA is TGTGCCAGCAGCTTGGGGCGGCTATCTAACTATGGCTACACCTTC. Protein product: CASSLGRLSNYGYTF.